A selection of T cell receptor beta chains follows, all from one sample in a study of beta chain features in type 1 diabetes. Profiling relied on immunoSEQ multiplex PCR, and the TCRdb table lists in-frame clones only, not all of them. The sample holds 350,000 to 450,000 clones, approximately 13% seen once. Specimen: naive CD4+ T cells from blood. The receptors were sampled from a man younger than 45 in good health. Both conserved end residues are part of each CDR3. D genes are given only for firm matches. A row's size may be missing; if present it is once, few, many or a size class.

TRBV5-1	-	-	TRBJ1-2	TGCGCCAGCAGCTTGGGGGAAAGGGCCTATGGCTACACCTTC	CASSLGERAYGYTF
TRBV12-5	few	TRBD1	TRBJ2-3	TGTGCTAGTGGTTTTAGAATGACGGACAGGGGTACCACAGATACGCAGTATTTT	CASGFRMTDRGTTDTQYF
TRBV5-4	-	-	TRBJ2-5	TGTGCCAGCAGCACGCCCGGGTCGGCCAAAGAGACCCAGTACTTC	CASSTPGSAKETQYF
TRBV30	few	-	TRBJ2-5	TGTGCCTGGAGCGCAGGGACGGAGACCCAGTACTTC	CAWSAGTETQYF
TRBV29-1	-	-	TRBJ1-1	TGCAGCGTTGGGAGAGGGGCGAACACTGAAGCTTTCTTT	CSVGRGANTEAFF
TRBV7-2	few	-	TRBJ2-3	TGTGCCAGCAGCTATGCTTCCGGGCCGGGGTCGGTAGATACGCAGTATTTT	CASSYASGPGSVDTQYF
TRBV10-3	few	-	TRBJ2-1	TGTGCCATCAGTGAACCAGGGCGCTCCTACAATGAGCAGTTCTTC	CAISEPGRSYNEQFF
TRBV25-1	-	-	TRBJ2-2	TGTGCCAGCAGTGCCCCGGGCAGTACCGGGGAGCTGTTTTTT	CASSAPGSTGELFF
TRBV15	-	-	TRBJ2-3	TGTGCCACCAGCAGAGATTTAGGTACGCAGTATTTT	CATSRDLGTQYF
TRBV4-1	-	-	TRBJ2-7	TGCGCCAGCAGCTCAAATACGGTACTCACAGGCCAGGGTACCTACGAGCAGTACTTC	CASSSNTVLTGQGTYEQYF
TRBV30	-	-	TRBJ1-5	TGTGCCTGGAGTACCCAGGGCCTGTTCAATCAGCCCCAGCATTTT	CAWSTQGLFNQPQHF
TRBV10-3	few	-	TRBJ2-2	TGTGCCATCAGTGAGAACACCGGGGAGCTGTTTTTT	CAISENTGELFF
TRBV9	-	-	TRBJ1-2	TGTGCCAGCAGCGTAGGGATAGGGGCCTATGGCTACACCTTC	CASSVGIGAYGYTF
TRBV4-3	-	-	TRBJ2-5	TGCGCCAGCAGCCCGAGGGGCGGAGAGACCCAGTACTTC	CASSPRGGETQYF
TRBV5-6	-	-	TRBJ2-3	TGTGCCAGCAGCCCGAGACTAGGAGGCACAGATACGCAGTATTTT	CASSPRLGGTDTQYF
TRBV7-2	few	-	TRBJ1-1	TGTGCCAGCAGCCCGAGGTCACACACTGAAGCTTTCTTT	CASSPRSHTEAFF
TRBV7-6	-	-	TRBJ2-1	TGTGCCAGCAGCGTCGCTCACAGCTCCTACAATGAGCAGTTCTTC	CASSVAHSSYNEQFF
TRBV4-3	-	-	TRBJ1-2	TGCGCCAGCAGCCAAGATCTCAAGGGGAGAAACTATGGCTACACCTTC	CASSQDLKGRNYGYTF
TRBV28	few	-	TRBJ1-2	TGTGCCAGCAGTTCCGGACAGATGGTAGGCTACACCTTC	CASSSGQMVGYTF
TRBV7-2	-	-	TRBJ1-1	TGTGCCAGCAGCTTAGCCGTAGACAGACTACCAACAATGAACACTGAAGCTTTCTTT	CASSLAVDRLPTMNTEAFF
TRBV15	-	-	TRBJ2-3	TGTGCCACCAGCAGAGAGGGGGGCCTCGCAGATACGCAGTATTTT	CATSREGGLADTQYF
TRBV4-2	few	TRBD1	TRBJ2-1	TGTGCCAGCAGCCGGGGACAGGGGGGTGAGCAGTTCTTC	CASSRGQGGEQFF
TRBV29-1	few	-	TRBJ2-3	TGCAGCGTTGAAGATCGGAGGTTTGGCGGGACCCGGAGCACAGATACGCAGTATTTT	CSVEDRRFGGTRSTDTQYF
TRBV11-1	-	-	TRBJ2-2	TGTGCCAGCAGCTTATTCACCAGCACCGGGGAGCTGTTTTTT	CASSLFTSTGELFF
TRBV4-1	few	TRBD1	TRBJ1-6	TGCGCCAGCAGCCAAGATGGCAGAGGACAGGGTAATTCACCCCTCCACTTT	CASSQDGRGQGNSPLHF
TRBV27	few	-	TRBJ1-1	TGTGCCAGCAGTTTTCGGAGGGGTCCTGAAGCTTTCTTT	CASSFRRGPEAFF
TRBV25-1	-	-	TRBJ1-2	TGTGCCAGCAGCTTCGACAAGAATACCGGCTACACCTTC	CASSFDKNTGYTF
TRBV4-1	few	-	TRBJ1-2	TGCGCCAGCAGCCAACGGGAGGAATATGGCTACACCTTC	CASSQREEYGYTF
TRBV5-4	few	-	TRBJ2-2	TGTGCCAGCAGCTACCGGGAGCCCGGGCCGCTGTTTTTT	CASSYREPGPLFF
TRBV27	few	-	TRBJ1-4	TGTGCCACCGCCAAAAATGAAAAACTGTTTTTT	CATAKNEKLFF
TRBV2	-	TRBD2	TRBJ2-3	TGTGCCAGCAGTGGCCTGGGTCCAGCGGGAGGTGCAGATACGCAGTATTTT	CASSGLGPAGGADTQYF
TRBV7-2	-	-	TRBJ2-2	TGTGCCAGCGGGCAGGGATCTAACACCGGGGAGCTGTTTTTT	CASGQGSNTGELFF
TRBV18	few	-	TRBJ2-2	TGTGCCAGCTCTGCTGTCGGGGAGCTGTTTTTT	CASSAVGELFF
TRBV6-1	-	-	TRBJ1-2	TGTGCCAGCAGTGATCCCTTCTGCACCTTC	CASSDPFCTF
TRBV11-3	few	-	TRBJ1-2	TGTGCCAGCATTAACCGTTCCAGGAAAGTCAACTATGGCTACACCTTC	CASINRSRKVNYGYTF
TRBV29-1	-	TRBD2	TRBJ2-1	TGCAGCCAAAGGACTAGCGGACTATACAATGAGCAGTTCTTC	CSQRTSGLYNEQFF
TRBV29-1	few	TRBD2	TRBJ2-2	TGCAGCGTTGGGTTCGGACTAGCGGGAACCGGGGAGCTGTTTTTT	CSVGFGLAGTGELFF
TRBV2	few	TRBD1	TRBJ2-5	TGTGCCAGCAGTGCAAGACAGGGAAGCGGAGAGACCCAGTACTTC	CASSARQGSGETQYF
TRBV4-1	-	-	TRBJ1-1	TGCGCCAGCAGCTCAACCCGACAGAACACTGAAGCTTTCTTT	CASSSTRQNTEAFF
TRBV9	-	-	TRBJ2-3	TGTGCCAGCAGCTTCAGGGATGGCACAGATACGCAGTATTTT	CASSFRDGTDTQYF
TRBV4-3	few	-	TRBJ2-2	TGCGCCAGCAGCCAAGATCTCGTGTCCCCCGGGGAGCTGTTTTTT	CASSQDLVSPGELFF
TRBV15	-	-	TRBJ2-1	TGTGCCACCAGCAGAGAACGTCCGGGACGACCGAACAATGAGCAGTTCTTC	CATSRERPGRPNNEQFF
TRBV7-2	-	TRBD2	TRBJ2-5	TGTGCCAGCAGCTCCGTCGCGTCTAGCGGGCAAGAGACCCAGTACTTC	CASSSVASSGQETQYF
TRBV19	few	-	TRBJ2-3	TGTGCCAGTAGCCAACTACAAAATACGCAGTATTTT	CASSQLQNTQYF
TRBV4-1	few	-	TRBJ2-7	TGCGCCAGCAGCCGGCCTCTACTCCCAGCCGAGCAGTACTTC	CASSRPLLPAEQYF
TRBV6-1	few	-	TRBJ1-1	TGTGCCAGCAGTGCACAGGGCGGAATCAACACTGAAGCTTTCTTT	CASSAQGGINTEAFF
TRBV4-2	-	TRBD2	TRBJ2-3	TGTGCCAGCAGCCAAGATCTTACTAGCGGGAGGCAGTCAGATACGCAGTATTTT	CASSQDLTSGRQSDTQYF
TRBV7-2	few	-	TRBJ1-2	TGTGCCAGCAGCTCATTGGGGGTTGGGAGCTATGGCTACACCTTC	CASSSLGVGSYGYTF
TRBV6-5	-	TRBD1	TRBJ2-1	TGTGCCAGCAGCCCTAGGGGACAGGGGACGAAACAGTTCTTC	CASSPRGQGTKQFF
TRBV9	few	TRBD2	TRBJ2-1	TGTGCCAGCAGCGTAGTACCTAGCGGAGCTTCGAGTGAGCAGTTCTTC	CASSVVPSGASSEQFF
TRBV9	few	TRBD2	TRBJ2-5	TGTGCCAGCAGCGTAACCGGACTAGCCCAAGAGACCCAGTACTTC	CASSVTGLAQETQYF
TRBV7-2	few	-	TRBJ2-7	TGTGCCAGCAGCTTAGCGGGGGGCGGGCGAGAGCAGTACTTC	CASSLAGGGREQYF
TRBV2	few	-	TRBJ2-1	TGTGCCAGCAGGCCCGGGACTGTCAATGAGCAGTTCTTC	CASRPGTVNEQFF
TRBV11-3	-	TRBD2	TRBJ2-1	TGTGCCAGCAGCTTAGGTCGGCGGCAGACCTTTAGCGGGATTTACAATGAGCAGTTCTTC	CASSLGRRQTFSGIYNEQFF
TRBV7-9	few	-	TRBJ2-2	TGTGCCAGCAGCTCGAAGAAGGGTACCGGGGAGCTGTTTTTT	CASSSKKGTGELFF
TRBV6-5	few	TRBD2	TRBJ2-5	TGTGCCAGCAGAACCTCCGGGAGGAAGGGGGAGACCCAGTACTTC	CASRTSGRKGETQYF